Below, 13 T cell receptor beta chains from the same sample are listed, as sequenced in a study of cytotoxic CD8 clonotypes in ibrutinib-treated CLL. Sequencing used immunoSEQ multiplex PCR; TCRdb keeps in-frame clones, though not all of them. The sample has 150,000 or so clones; approximately 75% are singletons. Specimen: PBMCs, collected after 12 months of ibrutinib treatment. The receptors here all came from a human donor with chronic lymphocytic leukemia.

This rearrangement joins TRBV11-2 to TRBJ2-2, with 9 bases that match TRBD1. The ends lost 5 bases at V and 7 bases at J; junction bases unmatched: 8. CDR3 length: 15 amino acids. Germline loops: CDR1 SGHAT, CDR2 FQNNGV. The CDR3 sequence is CASSITGGVGGELFF. CDR3 sequence (DNA): TGTGCCAGCAGCATAACAGGGGGCGTGGGCGGGGAGCTGTTTTTT.

V gene TRBV7-2 combines with J gene TRBJ1-2; D may be TRBD1 (5 bases). V shed 5 bases and J shed 1 base, with 14 bases lying between them. The CDR3 extends over 15 amino acids. Germline assignment: CDR1 SGHTA and CDR2 FQGNSA. CDR3 protein: CASSHPPRDNYGYTF. CDR3 nucleotides: TGTGCCAGCAGCCATCCTCCCAGGGATAACTATGGCTACACCTTC.

The V call is TRBV7-2, the J call TRBJ2-1; 7 nucleotides agree with TRBD1. In germline, CDR1 is SGHTA, CDR2 FQGNSA. Losses at the gene ends were 7 bases for V and 2 bases for J; bases not matched to a gene: 11. The CDR3 is made up of 16 amino acids. CDR3 residues: CASTKRQGGAYNEQFF. Here the CDR3 DNA reads TGTGCCAGCACCAAAAGACAGGGTGGGGCCTACAATGAGCAGTTCTTC.

The chain combines TRBV29-1 with TRBJ1-1; the match to TRBD1 covers 8 bases. The CDR3 is made up of 12 amino acids. Germline CDR1 reads SQVTM; CDR2 reads ANQGSEA. The trim removed 7 bases at V and 6 bases at J, leaving 7 bases unmatched. CDR3 residues: CSADTDRAEAFF. Written as DNA, the CDR3 is TGCAGCGCCGACACGGACAGGGCTGAAGCTTTCTTT.

V gene TRBV25-1 combines with J gene TRBJ2-4, with D perhaps matching TRBD2 (5 bases). Germline CDR1 MGHDK, CDR2 SYGVNS. There are 15 residues in the CDR3. With 6 bases removed from V and 8 bases from J, the gap between germline ends came to 20 bases. The CDR3 bases are TGTGCCAGCAGCCGAGGGAGCCGGGTGAGGGACATTCAGTACTTC. Encoded protein: CASSRGSRVRDIQYF.

J is TRBJ1-5 and V is TRBV6-1, with unresolved D. This CDR3 region has 15 residues. The V end was cut by 6 bases, the J end by 3 bases, with 15 bases between. Germline CDR1 reads MNHNS; CDR2 reads SASEGT. The CDR3 coding sequence is TGTGCCAGCAGCTCAAGGGAGGCCCTCAATCAGCCCCAGCATTTT. Encoded protein: CASSSREALNQPQHF.

The chain recombines TRBV27 with TRBJ2-1; D may be TRBD2 (6 bases). Germline V gives CDR1 MNHEY, CDR2 SMNVEV (reference sequence). The V end was cut by 4 bases, the J end by 6 bases, with 10 bases between. This CDR3 region has 13 residues. The CDR3 coding sequence is TGTGCCAGCAGTTGGGGGACTGGCAATGAGCAGTTCTTC. It specifies CASSWGTGNEQFF.

V is TRBV15 and J is TRBJ1-5, with D unresolved. The V gene's germline CDR1 is LNHNV and CDR2 YYDKDF (reference sequence). The CDR3 extends over 16 amino acids. V lost 0 bases and J lost 0, with 9 bases in between. The CDR3 is CATSREVEFSNQPQHF. In DNA form, the CDR3 reads TGTGCCACCAGCAGAGAGGTGGAGTTTAGCAATCAGCCCCAGCATTTT.

The V call is TRBV4-3, the J call TRBJ1-3; D remains ambiguous. The CDR3 length is 15 residues. CDR1 and CDR2 from the germline V gene are LGHNA and YSLEER. V lost 2 bases and J lost 9, with 17 bases in between. The CDR3 bases are TGCGCCAGCAGCCAACAATATCAATCGGGTAGCACCATATATTTT. It codes for CASSQQYQSGSTIYF.

The sample holds one count of this clone. The CDR3 reads CASSFAIRRDAREPQHF. Written as DNA, the CDR3 is TGTGCCAGCAGTTTTGCCATTAGGAGGGATGCGAGGGAGCCCCAGCATTTT. The chain couples TRBV28 to TRBJ1-5; no clear D gene. Trimming shortened V by 3 bases and J by 8 bases, and 23 bases separated the two germline ends. The CDR3 has 17 residues. Germline V CDR1 and CDR2: MDHEN, SYDVKM. Based on the CDR3 plus reference TRBV28 and TRBJ1-5, the full variable domain is DVKVTQSSRYLVKRTGEKVFLECVQDMDHENMFWYRQDPGLGLRLIYFSYDVKMKEKGDIPEGYSVSREKKERFSLILESASTNQTSMYLCASSFAIRRDAREPQHFGDGTRLSIL.

This clone was detected only once. The rearrangement joins TRBV6-1 to TRBJ2-5; possibly TRBD1 for D (8 bases). This CDR3 region has 13 residues. Germline CDR1 MNHNS, CDR2 SASEGT. The germline V and J ends were trimmed by 6 bases and 5 bases, with 13 bases remaining between them. CDR3 in amino acids: CASSHRGGETQYF. The CDR3 nucleotides read TGTGCCAGCAGCCACAGGGGGGGGGAGACCCAGTACTTC.

V and J are TRBV25-1 and TRBJ2-7; D is unclear. CDR3 length: 13 amino acids. V was clipped by 5 bases and J by 3 bases, with 11 bases between them. CDR1 MGHDK and CDR2 SYGVNS come from the germline V gene. CDR3 nucleotide sequence: TGTGCCAGCAGTCAGGCAGGAAGCTACGAGCAGTACTTC. Translating it yields CASSQAGSYEQYF.

V and J are TRBV5-1 and TRBJ2-5; D gene uncertain. The CDR3 covers 13 residues. Trimming took off 4 bases at V and 0 bases at J, with 7 bases between the two ends. Germline values: CDR1 SGHRS, CDR2 YFSETQ. CDR3 in DNA: TGCGCCAGCAGCCCTACACACCAAGAGACCCAGTACTTC. This translates into CASSPTHQETQYF.